The sequence of this T cell receptor (beta chain) was determined in a study of beta chain features in type 1 diabetes. Findings and limits, study-wide: Across all four CD4+ subsets, people with type 1 diabetes showed modestly shorter TCRB CDR3s.

This clone came up a few times. Its antigen is as yet unknown. The authors reverse transcribed all of the isolated RNA, so sequencing captured expressed TCRB transcripts. The protocol was immunoSEQ multiplex PCR, while the TCRdb copy is restricted to in-frame clones and leaves out a portion. The sample includes 250,000 to 350,000 clones, 13% to 15% of them seen just once. Specimen: naive CD4+ T cells from blood. This sequence originates from a man younger than 40 with type 1 diabetes.

This chain's CDR3 is CASSGTSGPNNEQFF. CDR3 in DNA: TGTGCCAGCAGCGGGACTAGCGGGCCTAACAATGAGCAGTTCTTC. V usage is TRBV7-3 and J usage is TRBJ2-1; 12 bases map to TRBD2. This CDR3 spans 15 amino acids. V shed 5 bases, J shed 5 bases, and the junction held 4 bases outside the gene matches. The germline V gene encodes CDR1 SGHTA and CDR2 FQGTGA.